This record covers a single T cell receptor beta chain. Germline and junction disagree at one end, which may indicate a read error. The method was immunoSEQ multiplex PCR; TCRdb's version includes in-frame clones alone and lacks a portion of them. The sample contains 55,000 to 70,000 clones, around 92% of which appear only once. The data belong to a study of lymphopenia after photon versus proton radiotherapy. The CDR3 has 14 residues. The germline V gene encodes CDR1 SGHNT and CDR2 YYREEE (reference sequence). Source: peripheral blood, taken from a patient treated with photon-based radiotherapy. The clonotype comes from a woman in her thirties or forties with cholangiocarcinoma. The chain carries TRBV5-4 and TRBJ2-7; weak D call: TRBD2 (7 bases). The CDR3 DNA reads TGTGCCAGCAGCTTTTCGGGGGGCTCCGACGAGCAGTACTTC. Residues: CASSFSGGSDEQYF.